This is a list of T cell receptor beta chains from one sample in a study of T cell changes during pregnancy in multiple sclerosis. Generated by immunoSEQ multiplex PCR, the TCRdb table keeps only in-frame clones and is missing some. The repertoire holds some 49,000 clones, with approximately 89% as singletons. The input for sequencing was CD8+ T cells from peripheral blood mononuclear cells, taken in the second trimester of pregnancy. These receptors all come from a female donor with multiple sclerosis, enrolled in a pregnancy study. Both conserved end residues are part of each CDR3. The D gene is left open where the match is weak. The size field is filled for only some rows; it gives once, few, many or a size class.

j_call clone_size cdr3_length d_call v_call cdr3_aa cdr3_nt
TRBJ2-3 once 15 NA TRBV6-1 CASSEADFFTDTQYF TGTGCCAGCAGTGAAGCTGACTTTTTCACAGATACGCAGTATTTT
TRBJ2-3 NA 14 NA TRBV30 CAWGLVAFTDTQYF TGTGCCTGGGGACTTGTAGCCTTCACAGATACGCAGTATTTT
TRBJ2-3 NA 13 TRBD2 TRBV4-1 CALPSGEADTQYF TGCGCCCTCCCTAGCGGAGAAGCGGATACGCAGTATTTT
TRBJ2-1 NA 13 NA TRBV9 CASSPPQGNEQFF TGTGCCAGCAGCCCCCCCCAGGGCAATGAGCAGTTCTTC
TRBJ2-3 NA 11 NA TRBV6-5 CASIGSDTQYF TGTGCCAGCATCGGGTCAGATACGCAGTATTTT
TRBJ1-1 NA 11 NA TRBV30 CAWSSGFEAFF TGTGCCTGGAGCAGCGGCTTTGAAGCTTTCTTT
TRBJ2-1 NA 15 TRBD2 TRBV28 CASSPGTSGGDEQFF TGTGCCAGCAGTCCCGGGACTAGCGGGGGCGATGAGCAGTTCTTC
TRBJ1-5 NA 14 NA TRBV4-1 CASSQDRGPQPQHF TGCGCCAGCAGCCAAGACAGGGGCCCTCAGCCCCAGCATTTT
TRBJ2-3 NA 17 TRBD2 TRBV9 CASSVAGLAGGRDTQYF TGTGCCAGCAGCGTTGCGGGACTAGCGGGGGGCAGGGATACGCAGTATTTT
TRBJ2-7 NA 13 TRBD1 TRBV29-1 CSGGTGQGYEQYF TGCAGCGGTGGGACAGGACAAGGCTACGAGCAGTACTTC